The present T cell receptor (beta chain) was sequenced within a study of blood T cells in healthy people across ages. Per sample, no less than 5.5 micrograms of total RNA were extracted. With regard to this clonotype: Its target is unknown.

Study results and caveats: Donor CMV infection status was unknown, possibly confounding age-related changes in expanded clonotypes. Both naive CD4+ cell counts and diversity were greater in long-lived donors than in aged donors.

Primed by a sample-barcoded 5' primer and a J-beta primer mix, a second PCR proceeded for about 7 to 12 cycles. Each cDNA molecule, via a template-switch adaptor with 12 random nucleotides, was tagged. TCRdb re-called the 5' RACE reads through MiXCR, storing one row per CDR3 protein. The sample yields about 1,400,000 distinct CDR3 sequences, almost 60% seen once. The V gene lost 2 bases and the J gene lost 15 bases, with 16 bases spanning the gap. The CDR3 is made up of 12 amino acids. The germline V gene has CDR1 DFQATT and CDR2 SNEGSKA (reference sequence). The chain has TRBV20-1 and TRBJ1-4; maybe TRBD1 (5 bases). This receptor was identified in a man between 18 and 29 years old in good health. Material: blood. As DNA, the CDR3 is TGCAGTGCTAGATCTGGGGACCTAGGGATGTTTTTT. Protein: CSARSGDLGMFF.